This TCR beta chain stems from a study of cytomegalovirus exposure and HLA in healthy donors. The study, taken as a whole, reports: Specific recognition of CMV antigens was confirmed in vitro for three chains (all CMV-associated). Some highly shared sequence variants likely arose as a pipeline artifact. Immune exposure information available was restricted to CMV serostatus. Differences between HLA loci emerged in a later analysis of TCR association rates, with DRB1 most and HLA-C fewest.

With 60 Vbeta and 13 Jbeta primers, the PCR was carried out. The assay was immunoSEQ multiplex PCR, and TCRdb's table has in-frame clones only and misses some. The sample records 130,000 to 150,000 clones, 75% to 80% being singletons. In germline, CDR1 is SNHLY, CDR2 FYNNEI. The CDR3 sequence is 14 residues long. The V gene lost 5 bases and the J gene lost 1 base, with 11 bases spanning the gap. Of note for this clone: As yet, its antigen is unknown.

This clonotype was obtained from a young woman in good health and CMV-seropositive. The chain couples TRBV2 to TRBJ2-5; D gene unclear. Sequenced input: PBMCs. CDR3: CASSLRDPQETQYF. The CDR3 DNA reads TGTGCCAGCAGTCTCCGAGATCCCCAAGAGACCCAGTACTTC.